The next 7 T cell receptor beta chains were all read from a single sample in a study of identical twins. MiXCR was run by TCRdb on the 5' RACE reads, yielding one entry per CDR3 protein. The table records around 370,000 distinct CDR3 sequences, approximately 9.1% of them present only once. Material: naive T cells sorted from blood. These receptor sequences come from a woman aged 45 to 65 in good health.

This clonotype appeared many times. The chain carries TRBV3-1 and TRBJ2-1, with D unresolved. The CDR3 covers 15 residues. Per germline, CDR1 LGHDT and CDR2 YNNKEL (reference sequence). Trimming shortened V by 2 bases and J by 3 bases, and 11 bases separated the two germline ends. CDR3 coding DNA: TGTGCCAGCAGCCAACCGGGCGGACGCTACAATGAGCAGTTCTTC. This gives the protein CASSQPGGRYNEQFF.

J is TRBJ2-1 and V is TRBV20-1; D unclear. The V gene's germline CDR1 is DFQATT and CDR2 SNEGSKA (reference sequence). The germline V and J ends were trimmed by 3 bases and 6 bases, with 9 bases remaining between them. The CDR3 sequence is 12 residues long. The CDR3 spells CSASPTFNEQFF. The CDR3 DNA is TGCAGTGCTAGTCCCACATTCAATGAGCAGTTCTTC.

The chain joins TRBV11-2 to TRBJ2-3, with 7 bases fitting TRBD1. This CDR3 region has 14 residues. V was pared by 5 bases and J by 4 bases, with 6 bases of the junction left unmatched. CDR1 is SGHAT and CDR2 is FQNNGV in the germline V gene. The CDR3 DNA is TGTGCCAGCAGCCGGGGACAGCCCCCAGATACGCAGTATTTT. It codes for CASSRGQPPDTQYF.

CDR3 nucleotide sequence: TGTGCCAGTAGTGCGGGGATCCGGAGAACTGAAGCTTTCTTT. Protein product: CASSAGIRRTEAFF. This chain uses TRBV19 with TRBJ1-1; D is undetermined. The V end lost 5 bases, the J end lost 5 bases, and 15 bases lay between the germline ends. Germline V gene lookup returns CDR1 LNHDA and CDR2 SQIVND (reference sequence). The CDR3 extends over 14 amino acids. The full variable domain, rest sourced from reference TRBV19 and TRBJ1-1, is DGGITQSPKYLFRKEGQNVTLSCEQNLNHDAMYWYRQDPGQGLRLIYYSQIVNDFQKGDIAEGYSVSREKKESFPLTVTSAQKNPTAFYLCASSAGIRRTEAFFGQGTRLTVV.

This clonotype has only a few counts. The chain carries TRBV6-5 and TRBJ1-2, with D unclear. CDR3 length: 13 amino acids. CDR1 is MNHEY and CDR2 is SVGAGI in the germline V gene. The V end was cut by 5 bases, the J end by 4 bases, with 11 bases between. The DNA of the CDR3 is TGTGCCAGCAGTCGCAAGAACCTCTATGGCTACACCTTC. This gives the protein CASSRKNLYGYTF.

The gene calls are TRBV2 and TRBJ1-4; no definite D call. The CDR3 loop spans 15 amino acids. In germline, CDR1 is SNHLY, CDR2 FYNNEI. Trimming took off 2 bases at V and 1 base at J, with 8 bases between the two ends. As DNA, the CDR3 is TGTGCCAGCAGTGAATTTGGAGGAACTAATGAAAAACTGTTTTTT. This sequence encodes CASSEFGGTNEKLFF.

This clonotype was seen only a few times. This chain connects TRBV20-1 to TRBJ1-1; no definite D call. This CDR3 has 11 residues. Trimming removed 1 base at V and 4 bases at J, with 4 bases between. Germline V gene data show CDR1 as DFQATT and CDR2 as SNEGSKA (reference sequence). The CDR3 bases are TGCAGTGCTAGAGGAGGCACTGAAGCTTTCTTT. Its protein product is CSARGGTEAFF.